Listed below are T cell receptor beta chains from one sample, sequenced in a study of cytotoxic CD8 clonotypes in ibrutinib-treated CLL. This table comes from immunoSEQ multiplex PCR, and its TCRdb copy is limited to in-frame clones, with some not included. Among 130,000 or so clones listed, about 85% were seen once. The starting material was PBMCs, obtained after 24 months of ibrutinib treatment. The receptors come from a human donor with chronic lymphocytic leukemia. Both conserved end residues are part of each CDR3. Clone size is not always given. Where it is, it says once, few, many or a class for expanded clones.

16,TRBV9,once,CASSPGGGGGLGELFF
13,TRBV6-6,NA,CASSYRAKEKLFF
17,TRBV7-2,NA,CASSLGMRGASAYEQYF
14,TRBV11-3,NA,CASSSGPTVDTQYF
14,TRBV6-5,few,CASSGTGVSYEQYF
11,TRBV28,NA,CASSLEETQYF
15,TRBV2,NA,CASSEGTEANYGYTF
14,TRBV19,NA,CASSIAGGSYEQYF
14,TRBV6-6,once,CASRRGGRGYEQYF
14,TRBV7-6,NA,CASSFTQGRNEQFF
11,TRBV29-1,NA,CSGWGQDGYTF
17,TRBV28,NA,CASSERTGGISYNEQFF
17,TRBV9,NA,CASSADPSDRLTYGYTF
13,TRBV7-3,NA,CASSFREVNEQFF
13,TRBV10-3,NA,CAISETTENGYTF
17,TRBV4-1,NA,CASSQAIGGQGAEKLFF
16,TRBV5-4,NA,CASSLTSGGAYNEQFF
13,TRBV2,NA,CASTGLALETQYF
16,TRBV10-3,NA,CAISESTGDSGNTIYF
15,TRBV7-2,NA,CASSRRAGGTDTQYF
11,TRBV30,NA,CAWSRDFTLHF
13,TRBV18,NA,CASSPSSNQPQHF
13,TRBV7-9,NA,CASSLSGRETQYF
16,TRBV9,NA,CASSVGPGQSTDTQYF
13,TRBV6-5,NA,CASRRQRDQPQHF
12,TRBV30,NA,CAWRFSGYGYTF
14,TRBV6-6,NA,CASSRTDIQETQYF
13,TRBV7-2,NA,CASSLNRPYEQYF
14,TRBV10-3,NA,CAISDGGVRSPLHF
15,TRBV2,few,CASSEATGGYQPQHF
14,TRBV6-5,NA,CASTPPGGNTEAFF
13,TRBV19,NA,CASSKAVTDTQYF
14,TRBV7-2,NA,CASSPDRGDEKLFF
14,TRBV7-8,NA,CASSLLMLGETQYF
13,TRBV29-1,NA,CSDRGDSGNTIYF
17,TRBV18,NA,CASSLTTGTGDNQPQHF
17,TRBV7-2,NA,CASSLIIGRDRGTEAFF
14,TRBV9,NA,CASSAEGPRNTIYF
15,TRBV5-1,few,CASSSGETVNTEAFF
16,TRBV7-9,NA,CASSHPTGGGGETQYF
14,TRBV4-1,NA,CASSQRRGPGELFF
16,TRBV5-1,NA,CASSSYGQGGVETQYF
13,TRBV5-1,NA,CASRTGVTDTQYF
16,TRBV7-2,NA,CASSPLGGGWKDTQYF
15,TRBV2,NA,CASRAQSLSSYEQYF
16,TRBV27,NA,CASSLAAARGDYGYTF
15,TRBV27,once,CASSLTRDSAAEQYF
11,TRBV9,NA,CASEGNYGYTF
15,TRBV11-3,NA,CASSLGDRSTDTQYF
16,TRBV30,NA,CAWSGSPRSGANVLTF
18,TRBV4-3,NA,CASSPRSTLQGYNSPLHF
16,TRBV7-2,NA,CASSNRGRGLDEKLFF
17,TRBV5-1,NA,CASSSKTTGTGIETQYF